These 15 T cell receptor beta chains share one sample of origin, sequenced in a study of blood T cell repertoires in COVID-19. The protocol was immunoSEQ multiplex PCR, while the TCRdb copy is restricted to in-frame clones and leaves out a portion. This sample carries 65,000 to 80,000 clones, 91% of them seen once, and the ten largest clones take around 5.8%. The sample consisted of peripheral blood. All receptors derive from a human donor in a cohort sampled during active COVID-19.

V gene TRBV7-9 combines with J gene TRBJ2-5; TRBD1 might be the D (6 bases). Per germline, CDR1 SEHNR and CDR2 FQNEAQ (reference sequence). This CDR3 has 15 residues. The V end lost 5 bases, the J end lost 7 bases, and 20 bases lay between the germline ends. The CDR3 region is CASSLRGETEATQYF. The CDR3 coding sequence is TGTGCCAGCAGCCTCAGGGGAGAGACCGAAGCGACCCAGTACTTC.

The V gene is TRBV7-2, the J gene TRBJ1-1; 7 nucleotides agree with TRBD1. V trimming: 1 base; J trimming: 5 bases; junction bases outside the gene matches: 13. The CDR3 length is 17 residues. Germline-derived CDR1 and CDR2 are SGHTA and FQGNSA. CDR3 nucleotide sequence: TGTGCCAGCAGCTTAGGCCCTACAGGGGCGGCGGGGACTGAAGCTTTCTTT. It translates to CASSLGPTGAAGTEAFF.

The chain links TRBV18 to TRBJ1-1; 7 bases match TRBD1. This CDR3 is built from 17 residues. Per the germline V gene, CDR1 is KGHSH and CDR2 is LQKENI. The trim removed 3 bases at V and 5 bases at J, leaving 15 bases unmatched. The CDR3 nucleotides are TGTGCCAGCTCACCCCCTATGACAGGGAGGATGGGGACTGAAGCTTTCTTT. It encodes CASSPPMTGRMGTEAFF.

This sequence joins TRBV4-1 and TRBJ2-5, with 7 bases identical to TRBD1. Per germline, CDR1 MGHRA and CDR2 YSYEKL. This CDR3 has 16 residues. The V and J ends lost 4 bases and 5 bases, in that order; junction bases with no gene match: 13. CDR3 nucleotides: TGCGCCAGCAGCCCCGCCACCTTGACAGGGTTGGAGACCCAGTACTTC. Amino acids: CASSPATLTGLETQYF.

The V and J genes are TRBV2 and TRBJ1-1, with a weak D call TRBD1 (5 bases). Germline CDR1 is SNHLY and CDR2 is FYNNEI. CDR3 length: 14 amino acids. Trimming removed 4 bases from V and 3 bases from J, with 12 bases in between. This chain's CDR3 is CASSGFREDTEAFF. Written as DNA, the CDR3 is TGTGCCAGCAGTGGTTTCAGGGAGGACACTGAAGCTTTCTTT.

This chain connects TRBV19 to TRBJ2-5; D uncertain. The CDR3 consists of 11 residues. The V and J ends lost 3 bases and 3 bases respectively, with 2 bases between them. Germline CDR1 LNHDA, CDR2 SQIVND (reference sequence). In DNA, the CDR3 is TGTGCCAGTAGTATCGAAGAGACCCAGTACTTC. Its translation: CASSIEETQYF.

The gene calls are TRBV7-2 and TRBJ2-7, with D perhaps TRBD1 (5 bases). The V end was cut by 0 bases, the J end by 0 bases, with 12 bases between. The germline CDR1 and CDR2 sequences are SGHTA and FQGNSA. The CDR3 is 16 amino acids. CDR3 sequence reads: CASSLAQGTSSYEQYF. In DNA form, the CDR3 reads TGTGCCAGCAGCTTAGCCCAGGGAACGAGCTCCTACGAGCAGTACTTC.

CDR3: CSVGGQNYGYTF. CDR3 coding DNA: TGCAGCGTTGGGGGCCAGAACTATGGCTACACCTTC. This chain joins TRBV29-1 and TRBJ1-2, with TRBD1 as a possible D gene (5 bases). V lost 4 bases, J lost 2 bases, and 8 bases lay in between. CDR1 SQVTM and CDR2 ANQGSEA come from the germline V gene. The CDR3 spans 12 residues.

V gene TRBV14 combines with J gene TRBJ2-5; possible D gene TRBD2, 5 bases. CDR3 length: 12 amino acids. Trimming removed 0 bases from V and 13 bases from J, with 12 bases in between. Germline loops: CDR1 SGHDN, CDR2 FVKESK. CDR3 in DNA: TGTGCCAGCAGCCAAGAGCGGGCGGTCATGTACTTC. It codes for CASSQERAVMYF.

The chain has TRBV4-2 and TRBJ2-6; 8 nucleotides line up with TRBD1. Germline CDR1 reads LGHNA; CDR2 reads YNFKEQ. There are 18 residues in the CDR3. V shed 4 bases and J 1 base; nucleotides not matched to a gene: 9. The CDR3 loop is CASSPPGTGTSGANVLTF. DNA for the CDR3: TGTGCCAGCAGCCCCCCCGGGACAGGCACGTCTGGGGCCAACGTCCTGACTTTC.

V is TRBV5-1 and J is TRBJ2-1, with TRBD2 identical over 8 bases. The CDR3 consists of 15 residues. Germline values: CDR1 SGHRS, CDR2 YFSETQ. The ends lost 4 bases at V and 6 bases at J; junction bases unmatched: 9. The CDR3 region is CASSPESGGLNEQFF. The CDR3 DNA is TGCGCCAGCAGCCCGGAAAGCGGGGGACTCAATGAGCAGTTCTTC.

This chain's CDR3 is CAISGLAGGPSRTDTQYF. The CDR3, as DNA: TGTGCCATCAGTGGGCTAGCGGGGGGGCCTTCCCGCACAGATACGCAGTATTTT. The chain has TRBV10-3 and TRBJ2-3, with 12 bases fitting TRBD2. The CDR3 has 18 amino acids. Germline V gene data show CDR1 as ENHRY and CDR2 as SYGVKD. V lost 4 bases, J lost 1 base, and 9 bases stayed unmatched.

The chain recombines TRBV7-2 with TRBJ1-5; 8 bases line up with TRBD1. The CDR3 consists of 15 residues. V lost 1 base and J lost 7; bases outside the gene matches: 6. Per the germline V gene, CDR1 is SGHTA and CDR2 is FQGNSA. The CDR3 sequence: CASSLVAGGGQPQHF. DNA of the CDR3: TGTGCCAGCAGCTTAGTAGCAGGGGGCGGACAGCCCCAGCATTTT.

V gene TRBV6-5 combines with J gene TRBJ2-3; weak D call: TRBD2 (7 bases). This CDR3 has 14 amino acids. The germline V and J ends were trimmed by 10 bases and 5 bases, with 19 bases remaining between them. Germline V lookup: CDR1 MNHEY, CDR2 SVGAGI. The DNA for the CDR3 is TGTGCCACCGATAATGGGGGGGCCAAAGATACGCAGTATTTT. Amino acids: CATDNGGAKDTQYF.

This clone was counted a single time. The chain has TRBV18 and TRBJ1-2; possible D gene TRBD1, 5 bases. The germline V gene has CDR1 KGHSH and CDR2 LQKENI. This CDR3 contains 15 residues. With 1 base removed from V and 0 bases from J, the gap between germline ends came to 9 bases. The CDR3 region has the DNA TGTGCCAGCTCACCACAGACAGTCGCTAACTATGGCTACACCTTC. It yields the protein CASSPQTVANYGYTF.